The sequence of this T cell receptor (beta chain) was determined in a study of graft-versus-host responses after intestinal transplantation. Looking at the study overall: Every recipient underwent anti-thymocyte globulin induction, then tacrolimus and steroids for two to four years. Study-wide results and caveats: Elevated graft-versus-host to host-versus-graft clonal ratios in allografts were recorded for patients with graft-donor T cell macrochimerism. Early post-transplant falls in HvG clones accompanied the peak levels of circulating GvH clones.

Details on this clone: Its specificity is unknown.

Using immunoSEQ multiplex PCR, the repertoire was profiled, and TCRdb retains in-frame clones only, with some absent. The sample consists of about 51,000 clones, roughly 90% of them appearing once. This CDR3 contains 14 residues. V lost 4 bases, J lost 1 base, and 9 bases lay in between. CDR1 is SGHRS and CDR2 is YFSETQ in the germline V gene. Sequenced material: unstimulated CD4+ T cells sorted from spleen or lymph node cells, taken before transplant. The J gene is TRBJ2-1, the V gene TRBV5-1; D possibly corresponds to TRBD2 (6 bases). The TCR originated in a human donor who was the organ donor for an intestinal transplant. For the CDR3, the DNA is TGCGCCAGCAGCGCGGGATCGTCCTACAATGAGCAGTTCTTC. Encoded protein: CASSAGSSYNEQFF.